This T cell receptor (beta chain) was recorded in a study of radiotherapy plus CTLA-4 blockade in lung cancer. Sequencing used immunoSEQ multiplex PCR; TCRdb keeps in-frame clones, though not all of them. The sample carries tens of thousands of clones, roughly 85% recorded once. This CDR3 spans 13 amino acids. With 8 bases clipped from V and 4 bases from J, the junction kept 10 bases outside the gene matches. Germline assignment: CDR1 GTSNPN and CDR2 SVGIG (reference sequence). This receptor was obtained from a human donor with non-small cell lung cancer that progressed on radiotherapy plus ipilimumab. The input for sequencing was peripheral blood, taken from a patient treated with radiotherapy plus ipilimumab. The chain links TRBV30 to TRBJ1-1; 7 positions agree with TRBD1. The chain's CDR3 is CAAATGTSTEAFF. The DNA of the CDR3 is TGTGCCGCGGCGACAGGGACGAGCACTGAAGCTTTCTTT.